The source of this T cell receptor beta chain is a study of immune characterization of retroperitoneal liposarcoma. This clonotype is judged large. Via MiXCR, TCRdb re-called the PCR reads, giving one row per CDR3 protein. The top ten clones hold more than 10% of a sample with more than 950 distinct CDR3 sequences, around a fifth of them seen once. V was clipped by 3 bases and J by 5 bases; unmatched bases: 18. CDR3 length: 19 residues. Germline CDR1 and CDR2: MGHDK and SYGVNS. Sequencing used tumor tissue. This chain joins TRBV25-1 and TRBJ2-5; TRBD1 aligns across 10 bases. This TCR was recovered from a male donor with retroperitoneal liposarcoma. The CDR3 sequence is CASSDRGQGVGPALETQYF. The CDR3 DNA reads as TGTGCCAGCAGTGACCGCGGACAGGGGGTGGGACCCGCTTTGGAGACCCAGTACTTC.